This TCR beta chain was identified in a study of brain T cells in children with intractable seizures. The CDR3 has 16 amino acids. The V and J ends lost 4 bases and 1 base respectively, with 17 bases between them. CDR1 and CDR2 (germline): SGHRS, YFSETQ. The time point is: blood from clinic visit 5 months post-surgery; TSC patient then seizure free. Profiling relied on immunoSEQ multiplex PCR, and the TCRdb table lists in-frame clones only, not all of them. The data hold approximately 330,000 clones, with over 85% observed a single time. The sample was peripheral blood, taken more than 4 months after surgery. The origin of this receptor is a boy less than two years old with tuberous sclerosis and intractable seizures. The chain is built from TRBV5-1 and TRBJ1-1; perhaps TRBD1 as D (5 bases). CDR3 sequence reads: CASSRVGLLPNTEAFF. CDR3 sequence (DNA): TGCGCCAGCAGCCGTGTGGGGCTCCTTCCGAACACTGAAGCTTTCTTT.